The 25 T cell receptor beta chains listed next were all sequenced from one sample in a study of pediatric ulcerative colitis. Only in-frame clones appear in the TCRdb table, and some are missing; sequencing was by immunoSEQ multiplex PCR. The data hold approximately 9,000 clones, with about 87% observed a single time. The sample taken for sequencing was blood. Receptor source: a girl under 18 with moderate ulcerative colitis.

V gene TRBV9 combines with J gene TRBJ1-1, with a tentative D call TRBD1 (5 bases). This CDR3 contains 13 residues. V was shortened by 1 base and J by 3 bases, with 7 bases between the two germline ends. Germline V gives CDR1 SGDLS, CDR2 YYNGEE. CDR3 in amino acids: CASSVNRYTEAFF. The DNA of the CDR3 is TGTGCCAGCAGCGTAAACAGGTACACTGAAGCTTTCTTT.

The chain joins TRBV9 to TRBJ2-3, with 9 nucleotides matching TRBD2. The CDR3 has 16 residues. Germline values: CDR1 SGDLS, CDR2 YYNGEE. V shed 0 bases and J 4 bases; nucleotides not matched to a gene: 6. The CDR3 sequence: CASSVGGREGPDTQYF. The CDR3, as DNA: TGTGCCAGCAGCGTAGGCGGGCGGGAGGGCCCAGATACGCAGTATTTT. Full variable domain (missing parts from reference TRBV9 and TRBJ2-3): DSGVTQTPKHLITATGQRVTLRCSPRSGDLSVYWYQQSLDQGLQFLIQYYNGEERAKGNILERFSAQQFPDLHSELNLSSLELGDSALYFCASSVGGREGPDTQYFGPGTRLTVL.

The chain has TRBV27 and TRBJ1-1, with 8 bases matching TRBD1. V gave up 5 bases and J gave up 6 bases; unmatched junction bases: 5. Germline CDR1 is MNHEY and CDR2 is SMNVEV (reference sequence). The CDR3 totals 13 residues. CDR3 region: CASSHIQGAEAFF. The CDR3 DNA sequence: TGTGCCAGCAGTCATATACAGGGGGCTGAAGCTTTCTTT.

The CDR3 loop is CASSDASGGLETQYF. The CDR3 nucleotides read TGTGCCAGCAGCGACGCATCGGGGGGTCTGGAGACCCAGTACTTC. The chain is built from TRBV11-2 and TRBJ2-5; 7 bases line up with TRBD2. There are 15 residues in the CDR3. V was clipped by 5 bases and J by 5 bases; unmatched bases: 11. The germline CDR1 and CDR2 sequences are SGHAT and FQNNGV.

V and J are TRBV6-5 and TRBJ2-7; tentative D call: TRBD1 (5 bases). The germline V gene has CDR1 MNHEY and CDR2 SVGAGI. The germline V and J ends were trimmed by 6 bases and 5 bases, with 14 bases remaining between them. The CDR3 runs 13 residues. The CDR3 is CASSESRVNEQYF. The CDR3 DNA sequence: TGTGCCAGCAGCGAAAGCAGGGTCAACGAGCAGTACTTC.

CDR3 sequence (DNA): TGTGCCAGCAGCTTTCCGACTGGACAGGCCCATGTTAAGAGTTACTGGCCCCAGCATTTT. It specifies CASSFPTGQAHVKSYWPQHF. This chain joins TRBV11-3 and TRBJ1-5, with 7 positions matching TRBD1. V lost 3 bases, J lost 9 bases, and 26 bases stayed unmatched. The CDR3 has 20 amino acids. Germline CDR1 is SGHNT and CDR2 is YENEEA.

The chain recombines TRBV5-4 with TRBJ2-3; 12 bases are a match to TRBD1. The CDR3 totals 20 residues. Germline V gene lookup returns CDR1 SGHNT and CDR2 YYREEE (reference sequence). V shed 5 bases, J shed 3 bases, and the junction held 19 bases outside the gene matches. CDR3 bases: TGTGCCAGCAGTCGCGTGCCCGGGACAGGGGGCTCGCGGGGGACAGATACGCAGTATTTT. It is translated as CASSRVPGTGGSRGTDTQYF.

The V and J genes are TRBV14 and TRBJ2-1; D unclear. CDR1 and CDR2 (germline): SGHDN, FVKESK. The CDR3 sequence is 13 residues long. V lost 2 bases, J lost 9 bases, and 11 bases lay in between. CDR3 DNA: TGTGCCAGCAGCCAATCGGTATCGGGTGAGCAGTTCTTC. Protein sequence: CASSQSVSGEQFF. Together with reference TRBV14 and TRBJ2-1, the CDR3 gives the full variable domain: EAGVTQFPSHSVIEKGQTVTLRCDPISGHDNLYWYRRVMGKEIKFLLHFVKESKQDESGMPNNRFLAERTGGTYSTLKVQPAELEDSGVYFCASSQSVSGEQFFGPGTRLTVL.

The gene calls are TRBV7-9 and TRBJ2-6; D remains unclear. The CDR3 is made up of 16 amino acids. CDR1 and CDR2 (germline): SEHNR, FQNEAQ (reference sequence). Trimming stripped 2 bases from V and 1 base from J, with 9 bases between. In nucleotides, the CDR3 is TGTGCCAGCAGCTTATATGGCTCGTCTGGGGCCAACGTCCTGACTTTC. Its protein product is CASSLYGSSGANVLTF.

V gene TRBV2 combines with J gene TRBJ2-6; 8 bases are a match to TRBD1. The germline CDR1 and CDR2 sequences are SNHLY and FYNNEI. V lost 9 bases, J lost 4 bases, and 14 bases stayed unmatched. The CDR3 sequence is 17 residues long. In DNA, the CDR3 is TGTGCCAGGGCAGGGGGCTCATGGACCTCCGGGGCCAACGTCCTGACTTTC. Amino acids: CARAGGSWTSGANVLTF.

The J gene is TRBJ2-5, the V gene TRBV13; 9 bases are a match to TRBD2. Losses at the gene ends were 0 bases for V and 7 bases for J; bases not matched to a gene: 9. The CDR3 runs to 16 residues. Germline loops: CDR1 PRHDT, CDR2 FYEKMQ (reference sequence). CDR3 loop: CASSLGVSGGGRTQYF. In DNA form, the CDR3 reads TGTGCCAGCAGCTTAGGTGTTAGCGGGGGCGGGAGGACCCAGTACTTC.

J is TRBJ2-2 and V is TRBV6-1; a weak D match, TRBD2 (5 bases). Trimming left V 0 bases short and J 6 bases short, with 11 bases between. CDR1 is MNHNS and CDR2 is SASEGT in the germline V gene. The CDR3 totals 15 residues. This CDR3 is CASSEAPTAAGELFF. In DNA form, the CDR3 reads TGTGCCAGCAGTGAAGCGCCAACAGCGGCCGGGGAGCTGTTTTTT.

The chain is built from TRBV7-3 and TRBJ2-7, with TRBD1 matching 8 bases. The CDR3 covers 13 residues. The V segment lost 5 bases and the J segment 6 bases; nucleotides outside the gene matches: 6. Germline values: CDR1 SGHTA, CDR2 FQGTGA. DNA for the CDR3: TGTGCCAGCAGCAAGGACAGGGAAGCCGAGCAGTACTTC. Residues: CASSKDREAEQYF.

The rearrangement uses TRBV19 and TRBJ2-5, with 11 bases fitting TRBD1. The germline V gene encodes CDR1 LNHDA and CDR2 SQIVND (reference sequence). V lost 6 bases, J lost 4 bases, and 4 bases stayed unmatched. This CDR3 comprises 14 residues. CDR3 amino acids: CASRDRGRAETQYF. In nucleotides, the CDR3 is TGTGCCAGTAGGGACAGGGGGCGCGCAGAGACCCAGTACTTC.

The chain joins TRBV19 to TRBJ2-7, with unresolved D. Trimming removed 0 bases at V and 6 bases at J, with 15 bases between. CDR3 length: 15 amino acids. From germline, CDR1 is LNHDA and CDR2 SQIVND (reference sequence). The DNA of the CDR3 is TGTGCCAGTAGTATAGACTCCCGTTGGGGTTCCGAGCAGTACTTC. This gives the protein CASSIDSRWGSEQYF. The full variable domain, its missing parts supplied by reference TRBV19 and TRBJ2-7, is DGGITQSPKYLFRKEGQNVTLSCEQNLNHDAMYWYRQDPGQGLRLIYYSQIVNDFQKGDIAEGYSVSREKKESFPLTVTSAQKNPTAFYLCASSIDSRWGSEQYFGPGTRLTVT.

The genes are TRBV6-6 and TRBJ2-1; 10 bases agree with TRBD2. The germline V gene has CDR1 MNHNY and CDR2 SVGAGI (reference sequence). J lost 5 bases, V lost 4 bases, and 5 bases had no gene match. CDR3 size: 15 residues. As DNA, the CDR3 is TGTGCCAGCAGTTCTGGACTAGCGGAAGACAATGAGCAGTTCTTC. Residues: CASSSGLAEDNEQFF.

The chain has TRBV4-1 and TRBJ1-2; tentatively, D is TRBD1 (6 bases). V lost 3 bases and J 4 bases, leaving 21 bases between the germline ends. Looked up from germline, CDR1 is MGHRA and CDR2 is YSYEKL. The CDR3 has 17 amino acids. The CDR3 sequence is CASSHDYRVFNLYGYTF. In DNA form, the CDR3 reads TGCGCCAGCAGCCATGACTACAGGGTTTTTAACCTCTATGGCTACACCTTC.

The CDR3 protein is CASSFALAGSSYEQYF. CDR3 in DNA: TGTGCCAGTAGTTTCGCTCTAGCGGGGAGCTCCTACGAGCAGTACTTC. This chain uses TRBV19 with TRBJ2-7; 9 nucleotides agree with TRBD2. Germline values: CDR1 LNHDA, CDR2 SQIVND (reference sequence). Trimming at V came to 5 bases and at J to 0 bases, leaving 8 bases not matched to a gene. CDR3 length: 16 amino acids.

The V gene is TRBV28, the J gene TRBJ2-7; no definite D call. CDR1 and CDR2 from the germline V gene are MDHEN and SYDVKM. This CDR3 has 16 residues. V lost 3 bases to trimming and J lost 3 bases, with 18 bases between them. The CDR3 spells CASSFGRLLASYEQYF. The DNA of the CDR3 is TGTGCCAGCAGTTTTGGTCGCCTATTGGCGAGCTACGAGCAGTACTTC.

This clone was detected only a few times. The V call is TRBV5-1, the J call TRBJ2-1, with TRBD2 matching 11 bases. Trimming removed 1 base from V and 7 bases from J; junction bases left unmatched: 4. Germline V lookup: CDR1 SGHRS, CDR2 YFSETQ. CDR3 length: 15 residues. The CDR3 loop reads CASSLRSGRGNEQFF. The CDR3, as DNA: TGCGCCAGCAGCTTGCGTAGCGGGAGGGGAAATGAGCAGTTCTTC.

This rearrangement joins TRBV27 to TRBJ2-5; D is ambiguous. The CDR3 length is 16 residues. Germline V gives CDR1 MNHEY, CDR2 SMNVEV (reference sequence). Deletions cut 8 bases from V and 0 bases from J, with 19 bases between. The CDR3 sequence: CASHLRRPSNQETQYF. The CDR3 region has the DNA TGTGCCAGCCACCTCCGCCGCCCTTCGAACCAAGAGACCCAGTACTTC.

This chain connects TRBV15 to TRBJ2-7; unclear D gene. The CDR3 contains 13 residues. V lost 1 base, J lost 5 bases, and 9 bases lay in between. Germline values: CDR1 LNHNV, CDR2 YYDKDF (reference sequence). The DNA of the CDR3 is TGTGCCACCAGCAGAGGTCTGGTAAACGAGCAGTACTTC. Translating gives CATSRGLVNEQYF.

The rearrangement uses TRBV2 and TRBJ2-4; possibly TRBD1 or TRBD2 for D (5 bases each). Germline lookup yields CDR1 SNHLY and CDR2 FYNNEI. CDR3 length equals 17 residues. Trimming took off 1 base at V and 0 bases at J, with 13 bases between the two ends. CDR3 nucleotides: TGTGCCAGCAGTGAAGGGGGGTTCACTCTAGCCAAAAACATTCAGTACTTC. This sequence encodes CASSEGGFTLAKNIQYF. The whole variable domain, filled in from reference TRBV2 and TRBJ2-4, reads EPEVTQTPSHQVTQMGQEVILRCVPISNHLYFYWYRQILGQKVEFLVSFYNNEISEKSEIFDDQFSVERPDGSNFTLKIRSTKLEDSAMYFCASSEGGFTLAKNIQYFGAGTRLSVL.

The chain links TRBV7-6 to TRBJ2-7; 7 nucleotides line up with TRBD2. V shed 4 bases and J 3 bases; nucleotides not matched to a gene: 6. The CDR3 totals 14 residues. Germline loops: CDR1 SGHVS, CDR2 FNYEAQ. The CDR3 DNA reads TGTGCCAGCAGCTGGACTAGTCAGGTCTACGAGCAGTACTTC. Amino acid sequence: CASSWTSQVYEQYF.

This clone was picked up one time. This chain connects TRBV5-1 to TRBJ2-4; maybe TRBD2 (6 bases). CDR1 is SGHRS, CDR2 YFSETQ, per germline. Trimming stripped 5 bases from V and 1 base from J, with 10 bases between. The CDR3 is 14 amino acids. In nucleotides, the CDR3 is TGCGCCAGCAGTCCAGGAGGGGCCAAAAACATTCAGTACTTC. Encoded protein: CASSPGGAKNIQYF. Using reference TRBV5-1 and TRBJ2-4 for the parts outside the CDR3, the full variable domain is KAGVTQTPRYLIKTRGQQVTLSCSPISGHRSVSWYQQTPGQGLQFLFEYFSETQRNKGNFPGRFSGRQFSNSRSEMNVSTLELGDSALYLCASSPGGAKNIQYFGAGTRLSVL.